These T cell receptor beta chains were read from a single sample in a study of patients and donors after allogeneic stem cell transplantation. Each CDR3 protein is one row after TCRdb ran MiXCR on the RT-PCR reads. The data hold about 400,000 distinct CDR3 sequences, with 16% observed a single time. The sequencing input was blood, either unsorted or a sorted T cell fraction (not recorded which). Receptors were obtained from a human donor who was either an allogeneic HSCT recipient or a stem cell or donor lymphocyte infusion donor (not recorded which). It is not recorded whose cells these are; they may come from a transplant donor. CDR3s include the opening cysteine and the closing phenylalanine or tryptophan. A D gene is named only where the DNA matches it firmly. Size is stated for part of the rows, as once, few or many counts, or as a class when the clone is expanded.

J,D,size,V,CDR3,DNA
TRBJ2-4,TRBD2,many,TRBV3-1,CASSQDPGLAGTAKNIQYF,TGTGCCAGCAGCCAAGACCCGGGACTAGCGGGAACTGCCAAAAACATTCAGTACTTC
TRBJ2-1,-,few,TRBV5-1,CASSRVRQSFYNEQFF,TGCGCCAGCTCTAGGGTTAGGCAGTCTTTTTACAATGAGCAGTTCTTC
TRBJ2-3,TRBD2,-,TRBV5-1,CASSFVGTTTDTQYF,TGCGCCAGCAGCTTTGTGGGGACTACCACAGATACGCAGTATTTT
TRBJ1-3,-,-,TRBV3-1,CASNHDSGNTIYF,TGTGCCAGCAACCATGACTCTGGAAACACCATATATTTT
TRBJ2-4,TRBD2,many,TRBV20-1,CSVFPSGTKNIQYF,TGCAGTGTTTTCCCTAGCGGGACCAAAAACATTCAGTACTTC
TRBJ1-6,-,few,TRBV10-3,CAIAGGGGPDNSPLHF,TGTGCCATCGCTGGAGGGGGAGGGCCAGATAATTCACCCCTCCACTTT
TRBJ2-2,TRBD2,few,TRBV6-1,CASSIAFSGANTGELFF,TGTGCCAGCAGCATAGCTTTTAGCGGGGCCAACACCGGGGAGCTGTTTTTT
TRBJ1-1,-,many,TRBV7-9,CASSLNPGGKAFF,TGTGCCAGCAGCTTAAATCCGGGGGGGAAAGCTTTCTTT
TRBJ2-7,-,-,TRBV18,CASSPNPTGMGEQYF,TGTGCCAGCTCCCCAAATCCGACAGGCATGGGCGAGCAGTACTTC
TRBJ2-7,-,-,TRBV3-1,CASSQVKGLYEQYF,TGTGCCAGCAGCCAAGTTAAGGGTCTCTACGAGCAGTACTTC
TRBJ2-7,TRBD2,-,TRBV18,CASSPGTGGRGEQYF,TGTGCCAGCTCACCAGGGACGGGGGGTCGTGGCGAGCAGTACTTC
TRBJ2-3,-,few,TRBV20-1,CSALGPAGTDTQYF,TGCAGTGCCCTGGGACCAGCGGGCACAGATACGCAGTATTTT
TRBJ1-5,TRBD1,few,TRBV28,CASSFPGTGKPQHF,TGTGCCAGCAGTTTCCCCGGGACAGGGAAGCCCCAGCATTTT
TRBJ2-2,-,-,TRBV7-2,CASSRGRPEELFF,TGTGCCAGCAGCCGCGGACGGCCGGAGGAGCTGTTTTTT
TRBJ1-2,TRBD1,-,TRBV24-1,CATSADRGYGYTF,TGTGCCACCAGTGCCGACAGGGGATATGGCTACACCTTC
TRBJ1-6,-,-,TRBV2,CASRYRQPNSPLHF,TGTGCCAGCAGGTACCGACAGCCTAATTCACCCCTCCACTTT
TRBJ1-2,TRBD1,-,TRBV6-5,CASSYGGTGAGGYTF,TGTGCCAGCAGTTACGGAGGGACAGGAGCTGGTGGCTACACCTTC
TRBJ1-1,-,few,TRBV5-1,CASSPDPGNTEAFF,TGCGCCAGCAGCCCGGACCCTGGGAACACTGAAGCTTTCTTT
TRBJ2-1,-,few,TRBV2,CASSSDYNEQFF,TGTGCCAGCAGTTCTGATTACAATGAGCAGTTCTTC
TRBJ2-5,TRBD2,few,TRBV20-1,CSALLTSGRETQYF,TGCAGTGCCTTGCTGACTAGCGGGAGGGAGACCCAGTACTTC
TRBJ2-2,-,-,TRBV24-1,CATNRGRTGELFF,TGTGCCACCAATAGGGGACGAACCGGGGAGCTGTTTTTT
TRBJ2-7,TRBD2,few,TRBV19,CASSTGGTQQYF,TGTGCCAGTAGTACCGGGGGGACCCAGCAGTACTTC
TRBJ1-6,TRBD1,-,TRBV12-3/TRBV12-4,CASSYSRGYNSPLHF,TGTGCCAGCAGTTACAGCAGGGGGTATAATTCACCCCTCCACTTT
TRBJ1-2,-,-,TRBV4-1,CASSQEQPSAYGYTF,TGCGCCAGCAGCCAAGAACAACCGAGCGCCTATGGCTACACCTTC
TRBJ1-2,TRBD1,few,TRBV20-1,CSARLGQKNYGYTF,TGCAGTGCTAGATTGGGACAGAAAAACTATGGCTACACCTTC
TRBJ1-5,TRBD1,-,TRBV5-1,CASSLDRGLCQPQHF,TGCGCCAGCAGCTTAGACAGGGGGCTATGTCAGCCCCAGCATTTT
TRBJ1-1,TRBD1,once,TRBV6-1,CASSTLRGQLNTEAFF,TGTGCCAGCAGTACTTTACGGGGACAGCTGAACACTGAAGCTTTCTTT
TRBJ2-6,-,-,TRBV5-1,CASSTYLTPGSSGANVLTF,TGCGCCAGCAGCACCTATCTCACTCCGGGGAGCTCTGGGGCCAACGTCCTGACTTTC
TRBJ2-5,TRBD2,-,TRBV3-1,CASSHGTSGSTETQYF,TGTGCCAGCAGCCACGGGACTAGCGGGAGTACGGAGACCCAGTACTTC
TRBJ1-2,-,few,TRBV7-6,CASSSPPSGDYGYTF,TGTGCCAGCAGCTCTCCCCCCTCAGGGGACTATGGCTACACCTTC
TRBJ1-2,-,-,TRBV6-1,CASSDWVYGYTF,TGTGCCAGCAGTGATTGGGTTTATGGCTACACCTTC
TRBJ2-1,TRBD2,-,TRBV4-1,CASSQRILLANEQFF,TGCGCCAGCAGCCAGAGAATTCTACTAGCGAATGAGCAGTTCTTC
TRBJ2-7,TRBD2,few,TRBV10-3,CAISESFTSGKTHEQYF,TGTGCCATCAGTGAGTCATTCACTAGCGGGAAGACCCACGAGCAGTACTTC
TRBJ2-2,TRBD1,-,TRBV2,CASSSGQGSGELFF,TGTGCCAGCAGTTCGGGACAGGGATCCGGGGAGCTGTTTTTT
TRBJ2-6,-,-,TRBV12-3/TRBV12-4,CASSFQPPGQGRSGANVLTF,TGTGCCAGCAGTTTCCAGCCCCCCGGGCAGGGTCGCTCTGGGGCCAACGTCCTGACTTTC
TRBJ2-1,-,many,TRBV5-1,CASSLLELYNEQFF,TGCGCCAGCAGCTTGCTAGAACTTTACAATGAGCAGTTCTTC
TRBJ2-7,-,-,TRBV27,CASSLTPTVTYEQYF,TGTGCCAGCAGTCTCACTCCGACAGTAACCTACGAGCAGTACTTC
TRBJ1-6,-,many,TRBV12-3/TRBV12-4,CASSLGWKSPLHF,TGTGCCAGCAGTTTAGGTTGGAAATCACCCCTCCACTTT
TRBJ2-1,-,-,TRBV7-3,CASSLRDNEQFF,TGTGCCAGCAGCTTAAGGGACAATGAGCAGTTCTTC
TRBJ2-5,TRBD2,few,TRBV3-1,CASSQGSGYGETQYF,TGTGCCAGCAGCCAAGGTAGCGGGTATGGAGAGACCCAGTACTTC
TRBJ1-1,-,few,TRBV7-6,CASSLQSGAKNTEAFF,TGTGCCAGCAGCTTACAGTCAGGGGCCAAAAACACTGAAGCTTTCTTT
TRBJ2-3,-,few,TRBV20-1,CSASPKTSTDTQYF,TGCAGTGCTTCGCCAAAAACTAGCACAGATACGCAGTATTTT